The next 19 T cell receptor beta chains were all read from a single sample in a study of blood T cell repertoires in COVID-19. Data came from immunoSEQ multiplex PCR; TCRdb stores just in-frame clones and leaves some out. The sample records approximately 41,000 clones, 80% to 90% being singletons. The sample taken for sequencing was peripheral blood. These receptors all stem from a woman aged 40 to 50 with acute or convalescent COVID-19.

The chain uses TRBV9 and TRBJ2-1; the D gene is possibly TRBD2 (7 bases). The CDR3 loop spans 14 amino acids. V was shortened by 4 bases and J by 9 bases, with 17 bases between the two germline ends. CDR1 is SGDLS, CDR2 YYNGEE, per germline. The CDR3 loop reads CASSSRGGAGEQFF. The CDR3 bases are TGTGCCAGCAGCTCACGTGGGGGGGCGGGTGAGCAGTTCTTC.

The rearrangement uses TRBV9 and TRBJ2-7; D possibly corresponds to TRBD2 (6 bases). This CDR3 contains 14 residues. With 4 bases removed from V and 7 bases from J, the gap between germline ends came to 18 bases. Germline values: CDR1 SGDLS, CDR2 YYNGEE. CDR3 loop: CASSLQTEAGEQYF. CDR3 coding DNA: TGTGCCAGCAGCCTGCAGACGGAGGCGGGGGAGCAGTACTTC.

The V and J genes are TRBV19 and TRBJ1-5; the D gene is possibly TRBD1 (6 bases). Germline assignment: CDR1 LNHDA and CDR2 SQIVND (reference sequence). V dropped 3 bases and J dropped 4 bases, with 19 bases sitting between them. The length of the CDR3 is 17 residues. CDR3 coding DNA: TGTGCCAGTAGTATTATGTGGACAGCCGAGCTTAATCAGCCCCAGCATTTT. This gives the protein CASSIMWTAELNQPQHF. Filled out from reference TRBV19 and TRBJ1-5, the complete variable domain reads DGGITQSPKYLFRKEGQNVTLSCEQNLNHDAMYWYRQDPGQGLRLIYYSQIVNDFQKGDIAEGYSVSREKKESFPLTVTSAQKNPTAFYLCASSIMWTAELNQPQHFGDGTRLSIL.

A note on this clone: The junction departs from germline at one end; a sequencing error may be responsible. The gene calls are TRBV7-7 and TRBJ2-7; D is possibly TRBD2 (6 bases). This CDR3 is built from 15 residues. Germline CDR1 is SSHAT and CDR2 is FNYEAQ (reference sequence). The CDR3, as DNA: TGTGCTAGCAGCTTAGGGGTTAGCGGCTCCTACGAGCAGTACTTC. Translation: CASSLGVSGSYEQYF.

V usage is TRBV27 and J usage is TRBJ1-5; weak D call: TRBD1 (6 bases). In germline, CDR1 is MNHEY, CDR2 SMNVEV (reference sequence). The CDR3 extends over 20 amino acids. The V end lost 6 bases, the J end lost 3 bases, and 30 bases lay between the germline ends. CDR3 region: CASSPQPGQGTRRTNQPQHF. The CDR3, as DNA: TGTGCCAGCAGCCCCCAACCGGGGCAGGGGACCAGGAGGACCAATCAGCCCCAGCATTTT.

This clone has just a few counts. This chain links TRBV6-5 with TRBJ1-5, with 7 bases that match TRBD1. This CDR3 has 15 amino acids. The V and J ends lost 6 bases and 0 bases, in that order; junction bases with no gene match: 5. Germline CDR1 reads MNHEY; CDR2 reads SVGAGI. CDR3 DNA: TGTGCCAGCAGCATACAGGGGAATAGCAATCAGCCCCAGCATTTT. Translated, it gives CASSIQGNSNQPQHF.

The CDR3: CASSPLGHEQYF. CDR3 DNA sequence: TGTGCCAGCAGCCCACTAGGTCACGAGCAGTACTTC. J is TRBJ2-7 and V is TRBV7-6, with D possibly being TRBD2 (5 bases). The CDR3 consists of 12 residues. Trimming removed 5 bases at V and 5 bases at J, with 10 bases between. The germline V gene encodes CDR1 SGHVS and CDR2 FNYEAQ.

The chain's CDR3 is CASSYVPGQGNEKLFF. Written as DNA, the CDR3 is TGTGCCAGCAGTTACGTCCCGGGACAGGGAAATGAAAAACTGTTTTTT. The V gene is TRBV6-5, the J gene TRBJ1-4; 9 bases match TRBD1. The CDR3 is made up of 16 amino acids. V lost 2 bases to trimming and J lost 5 bases; unmatched junction nucleotides: 6. Germline CDR1 is MNHEY and CDR2 is SVGAGI.

J is TRBJ2-2 and V is TRBV27; maybe TRBD1 (5 bases). The ends were cut back, 3 bases at V and 3 bases at J, with 11 bases in the middle. The CDR3 runs 15 residues. Germline CDR1 is MNHEY and CDR2 is SMNVEV (reference sequence). CDR3 coding DNA: TGTGCCAGCAGTTTTTCAGGGTCTTACACCGGGGAGCTGTTTTTT. This codes for CASSFSGSYTGELFF.

The chain combines TRBV6-5 with TRBJ2-7; possibly TRBD1 for D (6 bases). Germline V lookup: CDR1 MNHEY, CDR2 SVGAGI. The CDR3 runs to 15 residues. V gave up 6 bases and J gave up 3 bases, with 18 bases separating them. The CDR3 sequence is CASSLPGQGYYEQYF. The CDR3 coding sequence is TGTGCCAGCAGCTTACCGGGACAAGGTTACTACGAGCAGTACTTC.

The chain combines TRBV19 with TRBJ2-3, with a tentative D call TRBD1 (6 bases). Trimming removed 1 base from V and 7 bases from J, with 12 bases in between. Germline CDR1 and CDR2: LNHDA and SQIVND (reference sequence). The CDR3 consists of 14 residues. In nucleotides, the CDR3 is TGTGCCAGTAGTATAGCAGGGGTAGTCTATACGCAGTATTTT. This translates into CASSIAGVVYTQYF.

V and J are TRBV7-6 and TRBJ1-1; D remains ambiguous. This CDR3 is 15 amino acids long. The germline V gene has CDR1 SGHVS and CDR2 FNYEAQ. V lost 5 bases, J lost 2 bases, and 15 bases lay in between. The CDR3 protein is CASSPNSGGNTEAFF. As DNA, the CDR3 is TGTGCCAGCAGCCCGAACAGCGGCGGAAACACTGAAGCTTTCTTT.

The rearrangement links TRBV19 to TRBJ1-5; D not resolved. Germline V gene sequence: CDR1 LNHDA, CDR2 SQIVND (reference sequence). CDR3 length: 13 residues. V lost 4 bases and J 5 bases, leaving 9 bases between the germline ends. CDR3 protein: CASSTGRDQPQHF. CDR3 bases: TGTGCCAGTAGTACCGGGAGGGATCAGCCCCAGCATTTT. The full variable domain, rest sourced from reference TRBV19 and TRBJ1-5, is DGGITQSPKYLFRKEGQNVTLSCEQNLNHDAMYWYRQDPGQGLRLIYYSQIVNDFQKGDIAEGYSVSREKKESFPLTVTSAQKNPTAFYLCASSTGRDQPQHFGDGTRLSIL.

This chain uses TRBV19 with TRBJ1-6, with 7 bases that match TRBD1. V gave up 6 bases and J gave up 5 bases; unmatched junction bases: 4. The V gene's germline CDR1 is LNHDA and CDR2 SQIVND (reference sequence). The CDR3 runs 14 residues. The DNA of the CDR3 is TGTGCCAGTAGCCGTGACAGGGATAATTCACCCCTCCACTTT. Translation gives CASSRDRDNSPLHF.

The chain uses TRBV7-9 and TRBJ1-1, with 12 bases matching TRBD1. With V trimmed by 4 bases and J by 6 bases, 6 bases remained unmatched. Germline CDR1 and CDR2: SEHNR and FQNEAQ (reference sequence). CDR3 length: 15 residues. This CDR3 is CASSSGQGAFAEAFF. The CDR3 nucleotides are TGTGCCAGCAGCTCGGGACAGGGGGCCTTCGCTGAAGCTTTCTTT.

The V gene is TRBV2, the J gene TRBJ1-1; 8 bases are a match to TRBD1. Germline values: CDR1 SNHLY, CDR2 FYNNEI. The V gene end was trimmed by 7 bases and the J gene end by 5 bases; junction bases not matched to a gene: 9. There are 14 residues in the CDR3. CDR3 coding DNA: TGTGCCAGCAAGTTTGGGCAGGGGGCGACTGAAGCTTTCTTT. As protein: CASKFGQGATEAFF.

The chain joins TRBV10-3 to TRBJ2-5; the D gene is possibly TRBD1 (6 bases). CDR3 length: 14 amino acids. Germline V lookup: CDR1 ENHRY, CDR2 SYGVKD. V lost 2 bases and J lost 2, with 9 bases in between. CDR3 in amino acids: CAISETGIQETQYF. In DNA, the CDR3 is TGTGCCATCAGTGAGACAGGGATTCAAGAGACCCAGTACTTC.

The chain is built from TRBV9 and TRBJ2-3; 7 bases are shared with TRBD2. This CDR3 is built from 16 residues. The junction had 9 bases not matched to a gene; V was cut back by 3 bases and J by 2 bases. Per germline, CDR1 SGDLS and CDR2 YYNGEE. CDR3 nucleotides: TGTGCCAGCAGCGAGATGACGGGAGGTTACACAGATACGCAGTATTTT. The encoded protein is CASSEMTGGYTDTQYF. Complete variable domain (other parts from reference TRBV9 and TRBJ2-3): DSGVTQTPKHLITATGQRVTLRCSPRSGDLSVYWYQQSLDQGLQFLIQYYNGEERAKGNILERFSAQQFPDLHSELNLSSLELGDSALYFCASSEMTGGYTDTQYFGPGTRLTVL.

The rearrangement uses TRBV18 and TRBJ1-5; D remains ambiguous. Germline lookup yields CDR1 KGHSH and CDR2 LQKENI. The length of the CDR3 is 15 residues. The V and J ends lost 2 bases and 0 bases respectively, with 8 bases between them. The DNA for the CDR3 is TGTGCCAGCTCACCAGGTCGGGGTAGCAATCAGCCCCAGCATTTT. Residues: CASSPGRGSNQPQHF.